A single sample gave rise to the 30 T cell receptor beta chains below, sequenced in a study of T cell changes during pregnancy in multiple sclerosis. Sequenced by immunoSEQ multiplex PCR; TCRdb stores in-frame clones only, minus some. The table has 30,000 to 40,000 clones, about 88% seen once. The sequencing used CD8+ T cells from peripheral blood mononuclear cells, collected in the third trimester of pregnancy. These receptors were obtained from a female donor with multiple sclerosis, enrolled in a pregnancy study.

The V call is TRBV19, the J call TRBJ2-3; 10 nucleotides align to TRBD1. This CDR3 has 14 amino acids. V was clipped by 6 bases and J by 2 bases; unmatched bases: 2. The germline CDR1 and CDR2 sequences are LNHDA and SQIVND (reference sequence). The DNA of the CDR3 is TGTGCCAGTAGCAGACAGGGGGCCACAGATACGCAGTATTTT. The encoded protein is CASSRQGATDTQYF.

The chain combines TRBV28 with TRBJ2-5; TRBD2 matches at 15 bases. Trimming at V came to 5 bases and at J to 4 bases, leaving 5 bases not matched to a gene. The CDR3 has 16 residues. CDR1 and CDR2 (germline): MDHEN, SYDVKM. The CDR3 loop reads CASSPGLAGGPETQYF. CDR3 nucleotides: TGTGCCAGCAGTCCAGGACTAGCGGGGGGGCCAGAGACCCAGTACTTC.

The rearrangement uses TRBV14 and TRBJ2-7; no clear D. The V and J ends lost 1 base and 5 bases respectively, with 21 bases between them. The germline gives CDR1 SGHDN, CDR2 FVKESK. This CDR3 has 17 residues. CDR3 in DNA: TGTGCCAGCAGCCAAGTTAAAGGAAAGGTGGAGAGTGACGAGCAGTACTTC. This codes for CASSQVKGKVESDEQYF.

This sequence joins TRBV30 and TRBJ2-3; no reliable D call. CDR3 length equals 15 residues. From germline, CDR1 is GTSNPN and CDR2 SVGIG (reference sequence). Trimming stripped 0 bases from V and 1 base from J, with 11 bases between. CDR3 nucleotide sequence: TGTGCCTGGAGTGTACTTCCTCCCCGCACAGATACGCAGTATTTT. This gives the protein CAWSVLPPRTDTQYF.

J is TRBJ2-5 and V is TRBV7-3; no definite D call. The V end lost 7 bases, the J end lost 5 bases, and 14 bases lay between the germline ends. This CDR3 comprises 13 residues. Per the germline V gene, CDR1 is SGHTA and CDR2 is FQGTGA. The CDR3 loop reads CASIKLRWETQYF. The CDR3 DNA sequence: TGTGCCAGCATCAAACTGCGGTGGGAGACCCAGTACTTC.

V is TRBV29-1 and J is TRBJ1-1; possible D gene TRBD1, 5 bases. The V end was cut by 8 bases, the J end by 0 bases, with 16 bases between. The CDR3 is 14 residues long. Germline-derived CDR1 and CDR2 are SQVTM and ANQGSEA. DNA for the CDR3: TGCAGCTTATCTCTGGGGGGGTTGAACACTGAAGCTTTCTTT. The encoded protein is CSLSLGGLNTEAFF.

The rearrangement joins TRBV9 to TRBJ1-3; TRBD1 agrees at 7 bases. With 3 bases clipped from V and 4 bases from J, the junction kept 4 bases outside the gene matches. Per germline, CDR1 SGDLS and CDR2 YYNGEE. This CDR3 contains 14 residues. CDR3 region: CASSEGAVGNTIYF. DNA of the CDR3: TGTGCCAGCAGCGAGGGGGCGGTCGGAAACACCATATATTTT.

V usage is TRBV19 and J usage is TRBJ2-1, with 7 positions matching TRBD1. CDR3 length: 15 amino acids. The V gene end was trimmed by 2 bases and the J gene end by 2 bases; junction bases not matched to a gene: 3. Germline V lookup: CDR1 LNHDA, CDR2 SQIVND (reference sequence). CDR3 sequence (DNA): TGTGCCAGTAGTATAAGGGACAGAACCTACAATGAGCAGTTCTTC. It encodes CASSIRDRTYNEQFF.

The rearrangement uses TRBV5-1 and TRBJ1-1; 7 nucleotides line up with TRBD1. This CDR3 spans 13 amino acids. V shed 5 bases, J shed 5 bases, and the junction held 6 bases outside the gene matches. Germline V gene lookup returns CDR1 SGHRS and CDR2 YFSETQ. DNA of the CDR3: TGCGCCAGCAGTCTTACAGGGGAAACTGAAGCTTTCTTT. It specifies CASSLTGETEAFF.

The chain couples TRBV29-1 to TRBJ1-2; possible D gene TRBD1, 5 bases. Germline V lookup: CDR1 SQVTM, CDR2 ANQGSEA. This CDR3 is 14 amino acids long. The V end lost 8 bases, the J end lost 8 bases, and 24 bases lay between the germline ends. The CDR3 loop is CSSSWEAGPPGYTF. Here the CDR3 DNA reads TGCAGCTCCTCGTGGGAGGCGGGACCGCCCGGCTACACCTTC. Supplemented by reference TRBV29-1 and TRBJ1-2, the full variable domain reads SAVISQKPSRDICQRGTSLTIQCQVDSQVTMMFWYRQQPGQSLTLIATANQGSEATYESGFVIDKFPISRPNLTFSTLTVSNMSPEDSSIYLCSSSWEAGPPGYTFGSGTRLTVV.

This clone was recorded only once. This chain connects TRBV7-9 to TRBJ2-5; tentatively, D is TRBD1 (5 bases). The V gene lost 3 bases and the J gene lost 3 bases, with 8 bases spanning the gap. Germline CDR1 and CDR2: SEHNR and FQNEAQ (reference sequence). The length of the CDR3 is 13 residues. DNA for the CDR3: TGTGCCAGCAGCTTCGGCAGGGAAGAGACCCAGTACTTC. Encoded protein: CASSFGREETQYF.

The CDR3 DNA reads TGTGCCAGCAGCTTAGCGTCGAGTGATGAAGCTTTCTTT. As protein: CASSLASSDEAFF. The chain links TRBV7-9 to TRBJ1-1; D ambiguous. This CDR3 is 13 amino acids long. Trimming shortened V by 0 bases and J by 7 bases, and 9 bases separated the two germline ends. Germline V gene lookup returns CDR1 SEHNR and CDR2 FQNEAQ (reference sequence).

The rearrangement uses TRBV5-6 and TRBJ1-4; D not resolved. V lost 0 bases and J 7 bases, leaving 7 bases between the germline ends. Germline values: CDR1 SGHDT, CDR2 YYEEEE. The length of the CDR3 is 13 residues. The CDR3 region has the DNA TGTGCCAGCAGCTTGGATAGCGGTGAAAAACTGTTTTTT. Residues: CASSLDSGEKLFF. Full variable domain (missing parts from reference TRBV5-6 and TRBJ1-4): DAGVTQSPTHLIKTRGQQVTLRCSPKSGHDTVSWYQQALGQGPQFIFQYYEEEERQRGNFPDRFSGHQFPNYSSELNVNALLLGDSALYLCASSLDSGEKLFFGSGTQLSVL.

This chain connects TRBV11-2 to TRBJ2-7, with 7 nucleotides matching TRBD2. Germline V gene sequence: CDR1 SGHAT, CDR2 FQNNGV. The CDR3 extends over 14 amino acids. V lost 1 base, J lost 3 bases, and 3 bases stayed unmatched. In nucleotides, the CDR3 is TGTGCCAGCAGCTTAGCAGGACTAGTCTACGAGCAGTACTTC. Translated, it gives CASSLAGLVYEQYF.

This clone was detected a few times. The rearrangement uses TRBV4-1 and TRBJ1-5; TRBD1 matches 8 bases. Germline V gives CDR1 MGHRA, CDR2 YSYEKL. J lost 0 bases, V lost 8 bases, and 3 bases had no gene match. CDR3 size: 14 residues. CDR3 protein: CASGQGDSNQPQHF. The CDR3, as DNA: TGCGCCAGCGGACAGGGCGATAGCAATCAGCCCCAGCATTTT.

The chain couples TRBV25-1 to TRBJ2-1; tentative D call: TRBD2 (7 bases). The CDR3 is 12 amino acids. Trimming took off 8 bases at V and 7 bases at J, with 12 bases between the two ends. Germline V gene sequence: CDR1 MGHDK, CDR2 SYGVNS. CDR3 nucleotides: TGTGCCAGCGAGGGGGGGTGGAATGAGCAGTTCTTC. It yields the protein CASEGGWNEQFF.

This sequence joins TRBV11-1 and TRBJ2-1, with 10 bases identical to TRBD1. The germline V gene encodes CDR1 SGHAT and CDR2 FQDESV (reference sequence). The CDR3 extends over 15 amino acids. V dropped 3 bases and J dropped 6; count of bases not matched to a gene: 5. CDR3 bases: TGTGCCAGCAGCTTTTGGGGGGACAGGGGCAATGAGCAGTTCTTC. It codes for CASSFWGDRGNEQFF.

This chain connects TRBV2 to TRBJ2-7; TRBD1 matches at 10 bases. This CDR3 is 15 amino acids long. V was clipped by 8 bases and J by 4 bases; unmatched bases: 11. Germline V CDR1 and CDR2: SNHLY, FYNNEI. The CDR3 sequence: CASLPRDRGIYEQYF. The CDR3 nucleotides are TGTGCCAGCCTTCCCCGGGACAGGGGTATATACGAGCAGTACTTC. Combining the CDR3 with reference TRBV2 and TRBJ2-7 gives the whole variable domain EPEVTQTPSHQVTQMGQEVILRCVPISNHLYFYWYRQILGQKVEFLVSFYNNEISEKSEIFDDQFSVERPDGSNFTLKIRSTKLEDSAMYFCASLPRDRGIYEQYFGPGTRLTVT.

V is TRBV7-2 and J is TRBJ1-3; D is ambiguous. Germline-derived CDR1 and CDR2 are SGHTA and FQGNSA. There are 15 residues in the CDR3. The ends were cut back, 4 bases at V and 7 bases at J, with 17 bases in the middle. CDR3 sequence: CASSSGPDAGNTIYF. CDR3 sequence (DNA): TGTGCCAGCAGCTCCGGCCCGGACGCGGGGAACACCATATATTTT. Full variable domain (outside the CDR3, taken from reference TRBV7-2 and TRBJ1-3): GAGVSQSPSNKVTEKGKDVELRCDPISGHTALYWYRQSLGQGLEFLIYFQGNSAPDKSGLPSDRFSAERTGGSVSTLTIQRTQQEDSAVYLCASSSGPDAGNTIYFGEGSWLTVV.

This rearrangement joins TRBV10-3 to TRBJ2-7, with 10 bases matching TRBD1. Germline CDR1 ENHRY, CDR2 SYGVKD. V lost 6 bases and J lost 2; bases outside the gene matches: 7. CDR3 size: 15 residues. The CDR3 nucleotides read TGTGCCATCAGCTCCTCCGGGACAGGGGCCTACGAGCAGTACTTC. Translating gives CAISSSGTGAYEQYF.

The rearrangement uses TRBV15 and TRBJ1-6; D gene ambiguous. V was clipped by 3 bases and J by 9 bases, with 12 bases between them. The CDR3 has 14 residues. Looked up from germline, CDR1 is LNHNV and CDR2 is YYDKDF (reference sequence). In nucleotides, the CDR3 is TGTGCCACCAGCAGTGGTGGAGCACCTTCACCCCTCCACTTT. It yields the protein CATSSGGAPSPLHF. The full variable domain, in which reference TRBV15 and TRBJ1-6 provide the parts outside the CDR3, is DAMVIQNPRYQVTQFGKPVTLSCSQTLNHNVMYWYQQKSSQAPKLLFHYYDKDFNNEADTPDNFQSRRPNTSFCFLDIRSPGLGDTAMYLCATSSGGAPSPLHFGNGTRLTVT.

As DNA, the CDR3 is TGTGCCAGCGTAGGAGCCCTCTCCTACGAGCAGTACTTC. Translation: CASVGALSYEQYF. The rearrangement uses TRBV7-6 and TRBJ2-7; D ambiguous. The V gene lost 8 bases and the J gene lost 0 bases, with 11 bases spanning the gap. The CDR3 runs 13 residues. CDR1 and CDR2 (germline): SGHVS, FNYEAQ.

The rearrangement links TRBV4-3 to TRBJ1-5; TRBD1 might be the D (6 bases). The CDR3 has 13 amino acids. Germline assignment: CDR1 LGHNA and CDR2 YSLEER. Trimming stripped 4 bases from V and 4 bases from J, with 8 bases between. The CDR3, as DNA: TGCGCCAGCAGCCGGGGGCTGAATCAGCCCCAGCATTTT. Translating it yields CASSRGLNQPQHF.

The V gene is TRBV4-1, the J gene TRBJ1-2; a weak D match, TRBD1 (6 bases). The germline V and J ends were trimmed by 6 bases and 8 bases, with 25 bases remaining between them. Germline CDR1 and CDR2: MGHRA and YSYEKL. This CDR3 has 16 amino acids. Here the CDR3 reads CASSTSWGHGIIGYTF. CDR3 in DNA: TGCGCCAGCAGTACGTCCTGGGGGCACGGAATTATCGGCTACACCTTC.

This rearrangement joins TRBV4-1 to TRBJ1-1; no definite D call. The CDR3 runs 15 residues. Per germline, CDR1 MGHRA and CDR2 YSYEKL. Trimming took 0 bases from V and 4 from J, leaving 12 bases between them. The CDR3 sequence is CASSQDPRRGTEAFF. In DNA, the CDR3 is TGCGCCAGCAGCCAAGATCCAAGGAGAGGCACTGAAGCTTTCTTT.

This chain's CDR3 is CASSLAWDRGLQTQYF. In DNA, the CDR3 is TGCGCCAGCAGCTTGGCCTGGGACAGGGGGTTACAGACGCAGTATTTT. The gene calls are TRBV5-1 and TRBJ2-3; 11 bases fit TRBD1. In germline, CDR1 is SGHRS, CDR2 YFSETQ. Trimming cost V 0 bases and J 9 bases; bases outside gene matches: 9. The CDR3 is 16 amino acids.

This chain uses TRBV7-2 with TRBJ1-1; possible D gene TRBD1, 5 bases. Trimming took off 5 bases at V and 6 bases at J, with 13 bases between the two ends. CDR1 is SGHTA, CDR2 FQGNSA, per germline. The CDR3 extends over 13 amino acids. This chain's CDR3 is CASSPVGGAEAFF. CDR3 nucleotides: TGTGCCAGCAGCCCCGTAGGAGGGGCTGAAGCTTTCTTT.

The chain joins TRBV6-6 to TRBJ2-3; a possible D gene is TRBD1 (6 bases). Germline CDR1 reads MNHNY; CDR2 reads SVGAGI (reference sequence). The CDR3 contains 15 residues. With 6 bases removed from V and 3 bases from J, the gap between germline ends came to 16 bases. The CDR3 here is CASRHYRVGTDTQYF. The CDR3 DNA reads TGTGCCAGCAGGCATTACAGGGTCGGTACAGATACGCAGTATTTT.

The chain combines TRBV5-1 with TRBJ2-6, with D possibly being TRBD1 (5 bases). CDR3 size: 12 residues. The germline V gene has CDR1 SGHRS and CDR2 YFSETQ. Between the trimmed V and J ends, which lost 10 bases and 2 bases, there was a span of 7 bases. DNA of the CDR3: TGCGCCTCAGGGCCTGGGGCCAACGTCCTGACTTTC. This codes for CASGPGANVLTF.

The rearrangement links TRBV27 to TRBJ1-2, with D possibly being TRBD1 (5 bases). The CDR3 contains 12 residues. The V and J ends lost 9 bases and 8 bases respectively, with 16 bases between them. CDR1 and CDR2 (germline): MNHEY, SMNVEV (reference sequence). The DNA for the CDR3 is TGTGCCAGTTACGGGGGGGTTCGGGGCTACACCTTC. Protein: CASYGGVRGYTF.